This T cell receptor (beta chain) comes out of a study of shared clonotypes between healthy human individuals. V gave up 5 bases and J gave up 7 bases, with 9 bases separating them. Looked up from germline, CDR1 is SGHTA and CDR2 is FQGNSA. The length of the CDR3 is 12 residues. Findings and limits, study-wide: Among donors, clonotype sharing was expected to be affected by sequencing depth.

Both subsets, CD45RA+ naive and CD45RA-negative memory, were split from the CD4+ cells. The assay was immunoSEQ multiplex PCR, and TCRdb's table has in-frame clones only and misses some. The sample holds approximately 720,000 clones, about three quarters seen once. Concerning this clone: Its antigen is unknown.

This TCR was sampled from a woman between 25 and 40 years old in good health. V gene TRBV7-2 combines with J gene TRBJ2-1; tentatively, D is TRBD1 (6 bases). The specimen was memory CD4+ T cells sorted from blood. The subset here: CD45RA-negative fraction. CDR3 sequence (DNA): TGTGCCAGCAGCCTACAGGGAAATGAGCAGTTCTTC. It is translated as CASSLQGNEQFF.